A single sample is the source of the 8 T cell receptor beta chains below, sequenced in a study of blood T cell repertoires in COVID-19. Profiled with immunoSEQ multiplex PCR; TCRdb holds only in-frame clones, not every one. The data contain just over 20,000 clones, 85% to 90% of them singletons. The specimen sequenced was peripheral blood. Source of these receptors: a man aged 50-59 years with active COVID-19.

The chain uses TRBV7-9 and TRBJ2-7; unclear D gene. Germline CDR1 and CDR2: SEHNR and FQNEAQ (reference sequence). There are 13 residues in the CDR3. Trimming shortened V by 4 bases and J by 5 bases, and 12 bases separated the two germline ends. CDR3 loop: CASSYLSRHEQYF. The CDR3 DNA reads TGTGCCAGCAGCTATCTAAGTCGCCACGAGCAGTACTTC.

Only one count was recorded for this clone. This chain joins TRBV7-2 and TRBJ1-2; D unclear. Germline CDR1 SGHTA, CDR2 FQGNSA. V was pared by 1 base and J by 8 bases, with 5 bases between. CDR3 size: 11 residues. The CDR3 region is CASSLGGGYTF. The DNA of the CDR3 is TGTGCCAGCAGCTTAGGAGGAGGCTACACCTTC.

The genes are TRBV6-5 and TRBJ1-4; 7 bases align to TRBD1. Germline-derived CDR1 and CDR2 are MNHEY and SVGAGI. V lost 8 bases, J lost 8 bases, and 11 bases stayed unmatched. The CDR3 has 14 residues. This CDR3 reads CASASTGPGEKLFF. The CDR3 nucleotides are TGTGCCAGCGCCTCGACAGGGCCTGGCGAAAAACTGTTTTTT.

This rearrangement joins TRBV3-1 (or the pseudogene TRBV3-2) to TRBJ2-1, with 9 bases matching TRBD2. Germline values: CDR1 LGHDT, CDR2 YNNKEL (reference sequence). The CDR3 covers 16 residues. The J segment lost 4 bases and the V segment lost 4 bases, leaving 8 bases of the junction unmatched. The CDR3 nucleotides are TGTGCCAGCAGCCCCCTGAGCGGGGGGTCTTACAATGAGCAGTTCTTC. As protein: CASSPLSGGSYNEQFF.

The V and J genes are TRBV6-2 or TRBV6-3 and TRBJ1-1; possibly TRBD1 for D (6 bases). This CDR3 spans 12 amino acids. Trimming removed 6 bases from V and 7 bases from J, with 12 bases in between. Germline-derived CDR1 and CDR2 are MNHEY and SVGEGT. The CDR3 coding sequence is TGTGCCAGCAGCCTGGACAGCAGTGAAGCTTTCTTT. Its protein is CASSLDSSEAFF.

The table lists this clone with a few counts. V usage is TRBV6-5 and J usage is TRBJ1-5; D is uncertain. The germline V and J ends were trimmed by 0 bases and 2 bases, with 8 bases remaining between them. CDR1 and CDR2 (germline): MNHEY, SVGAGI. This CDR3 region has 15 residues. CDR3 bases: TGTGCCAGCAGTTACTCGCGGCGGGGCAATCAGCCCCAGCATTTT. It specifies CASSYSRRGNQPQHF.

Here the CDR3 reads CASRPGTGARDTQYF. In DNA, the CDR3 is TGTGCCAGCAGACCCGGGACAGGGGCGCGGGATACGCAGTATTTT. The chain employs TRBV6-5 and TRBJ2-3, with 10 bases fitting TRBD1. The V segment lost 6 bases and the J segment 6 bases; nucleotides outside the gene matches: 9. The CDR3 is 15 residues long. Germline V gene sequence: CDR1 MNHEY, CDR2 SVGAGI.

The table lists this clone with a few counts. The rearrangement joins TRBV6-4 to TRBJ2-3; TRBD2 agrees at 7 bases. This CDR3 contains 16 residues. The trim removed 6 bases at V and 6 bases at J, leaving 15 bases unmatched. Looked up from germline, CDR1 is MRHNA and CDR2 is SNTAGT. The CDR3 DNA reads TGTGCCAGCAGCGAAACCCCGGGGGGTGCACAGGATACGCAGTATTTT. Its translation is CASSETPGGAQDTQYF.